These 23 T cell receptor beta chains were all obtained from the same sample, sequenced in a study of siplizumab effects on memory and regulatory T cells. Generated by immunoSEQ multiplex PCR, the TCRdb table keeps only in-frame clones and is missing some. Of some 100,000 clones detected, approximately 91% appear once; the ten largest clones hold roughly 2.5%. What was sequenced was CD4+ T cells sorted from blood. The receptor set was obtained from a human donor in good health. Some clones in this sample may be carry-over from other donors' samples.

V and J are TRBV5-1 and TRBJ2-3; D remains ambiguous. Trimming shortened V by 0 bases and J by 1 base, and 12 bases separated the two germline ends. Looked up from germline, CDR1 is SGHRS and CDR2 is YFSETQ. This CDR3 spans 16 amino acids. The CDR3 nucleotides are TGCGCCAGCAGCTTGGATAGGCCCCGGGGCACAGATACGCAGTATTTT. Its protein is CASSLDRPRGTDTQYF.

The chain has TRBV30 and TRBJ2-7, with 7 bases lining up with TRBD2. The J segment lost 9 bases and the V segment lost 1 base, leaving 12 bases of the junction unmatched. The length of the CDR3 is 14 residues. Germline V CDR1 and CDR2: GTSNPN, SVGIG (reference sequence). The CDR3 DNA follows: TGTGCCTGGAGTGAGTCCCGAAGTGGGAGGGTGCAGTACTTC. Protein sequence: CAWSESRSGRVQYF. Using reference TRBV30 and TRBJ2-7 for the parts outside the CDR3, the full variable domain is SQTIHQWPATLVQPVGSPLSLECTVEGTSNPNLYWYRQAAGRGLQLLFYSVGIGQISSEVPQNLSASRPQDRQFILSSKKLLLSDSGFYLCAWSESRSGRVQYFGPGTRLTVT.

The J gene is TRBJ1-1, the V gene TRBV11-2, with no clear D. Trimming stripped 1 base from V and 1 base from J, with 10 bases between. CDR3 length: 15 amino acids. CDR1 SGHAT and CDR2 FQNNGV come from the germline V gene. The DNA of the CDR3 is TGTGCCAGCAGCTTAGCGACTGCGGGGAACACTGAAGCTTTCTTT. Its protein product is CASSLATAGNTEAFF.

This rearrangement joins TRBV7-9 to TRBJ2-7; D tentatively reads TRBD1 or TRBD2 (6 bases each). CDR1 and CDR2 from the germline V gene are SEHNR and FQNEAQ (reference sequence). The length of the CDR3 is 16 residues. V was pared by 3 bases and J by 2 bases, with 17 bases between. The CDR3 DNA is TGTGCCAGCAGCTTCCCCCGGGGGCAATCAACCTACGAGCAGTACTTC. It codes for CASSFPRGQSTYEQYF.

This rearrangement joins TRBV5-1 to TRBJ2-5; 14 nucleotides agree with TRBD2. Germline assignment: CDR1 SGHRS and CDR2 YFSETQ. The trim removed 8 bases at V and 2 bases at J, leaving 14 bases unmatched. The CDR3 spans 18 residues. CDR3 nucleotide sequence: TGCGCCAGTCGGGAACGGACTAGCGGGAGGCCTGTACAAGAGACCCAGTACTTC. This translates into CASRERTSGRPVQETQYF. Based on the CDR3 plus reference TRBV5-1 and TRBJ2-5, the full variable domain is KAGVTQTPRYLIKTRGQQVTLSCSPISGHRSVSWYQQTPGQGLQFLFEYFSETQRNKGNFPGRFSGRQFSNSRSEMNVSTLELGDSALYLCASRERTSGRPVQETQYFGPGTRLLVL.

This clone was found once. The chain combines TRBV5-4 with TRBJ2-5; the match to TRBD1 covers 7 bases. Germline V CDR1 and CDR2: SGHNT, YYREEE (reference sequence). J was trimmed by 0 bases and V by 6 bases; bases with no gene match: 11. The CDR3 contains 16 residues. CDR3 sequence: CASNFRQGSNQETQYF. CDR3 coding DNA: TGTGCCAGCAACTTTAGACAGGGTAGTAACCAAGAGACCCAGTACTTC.

This clone appeared a single time. V usage is TRBV5-1 and J usage is TRBJ2-1; tentative D call: TRBD1 (6 bases). Germline loops: CDR1 SGHRS, CDR2 YFSETQ. This CDR3 spans 12 amino acids. Trimming pared 7 bases from V and 7 bases from J, leaving 12 bases between. CDR3 protein: CASSGEWNEQFF. The CDR3 DNA reads as TGCGCCAGCTCAGGGGAGTGGAATGAGCAGTTCTTC.

The chain couples TRBV7-3 to TRBJ1-1, with TRBD1 as a possible D gene (6 bases). The CDR3 has 15 residues. CDR1 is SGHTA and CDR2 is FQGTGA in the germline V gene. The V end was cut by 4 bases, the J end by 0 bases, with 12 bases between. The CDR3 bases are TGTGCCAGCAGCTCTACAGGGAACATGAACACTGAAGCTTTCTTT. This codes for CASSSTGNMNTEAFF.

DNA for the CDR3: TGTGCCAGCAGCCCCCCCGATGGCACTAGCACAGATACGCAGTATTTT. This sequence encodes CASSPPDGTSTDTQYF. The J gene is TRBJ2-3, the V gene TRBV7-4; D is ambiguous. Germline-derived CDR1 and CDR2 are SGHVT and SQSDAQ. V lost 5 bases and J 0 bases, leaving 15 bases between the germline ends. The CDR3 has 16 residues. Drawing the rest from reference TRBV7-4 and TRBJ2-3, the complete variable domain is GAGVSQSPRYKVAKRGRDVALRCDSISGHVTLYWYRQTLGQGSEVLTYSQSDAQRDKSGRPSGRFSAERPERSVSTLKIQRTEQGDSAVYLCASSPPDGTSTDTQYFGPGTRLTVL.

This chain uses TRBV5-1 with TRBJ2-3, with D perhaps matching TRBD2 (5 bases). CDR3 length: 15 residues. V was trimmed by 0 bases and J by 3 bases, leaving 11 bases between them. Germline CDR1 and CDR2: SGHRS and YFSETQ. CDR3 sequence: CASSLEGRLTDTQYF. DNA for the CDR3: TGCGCCAGCAGCTTGGAAGGGAGATTAACAGATACGCAGTATTTT.

The chain recombines TRBV18 with TRBJ1-2; TRBD1 agrees at 8 bases. Germline lookup yields CDR1 KGHSH and CDR2 LQKENI. With 2 bases clipped from V and 8 bases from J, the junction kept 10 bases outside the gene matches. CDR3 length: 15 amino acids. The CDR3 sequence: CASSPLGQVALGYTF. CDR3 coding DNA: TGTGCCAGCTCACCATTGGGACAGGTGGCTTTAGGCTACACCTTC.

The chain combines TRBV13 with TRBJ2-3; D perhaps matches TRBD2 (6 bases). V shed 6 bases and J shed 0 bases, with 13 bases lying between them. This CDR3 region has 15 residues. Germline assignment: CDR1 PRHDT and CDR2 FYEKMQ (reference sequence). CDR3 DNA: TGTGCCAGCAGTCTCGGGACTTCTAGCACAGATACGCAGTATTTT. Amino acids: CASSLGTSSTDTQYF.

The chain uses TRBV30 and TRBJ1-2; D gene unclear. CDR3 length: 15 amino acids. Germline V gives CDR1 GTSNPN, CDR2 SVGIG (reference sequence). V lost 0 bases and J lost 0, with 11 bases in between. This CDR3 is CAWSVTGFTNYGYTF. The CDR3, as DNA: TGTGCCTGGAGTGTTACGGGCTTTACTAACTATGGCTACACCTTC.

The V and J genes are TRBV6-1 and TRBJ1-2, with TRBD1 matching over 10 bases. CDR1 MNHNS and CDR2 SASEGT come from the germline V gene. V lost 6 bases to trimming and J lost 6 bases; unmatched junction nucleotides: 4. This CDR3 comprises 13 residues. CDR3 in DNA: TGTGCCAGCAGACGGGACAGGGGCGATGGCTACACCTTC. It specifies CASRRDRGDGYTF.

The V gene is TRBV6-1, the J gene TRBJ2-7, with 11 bases lining up with TRBD2. There are 15 residues in the CDR3. Germline values: CDR1 MNHNS, CDR2 SASEGT. Trimming took 2 bases from V and 5 from J; bases not matched to a gene: 5. CDR3 in amino acids: CASSETSGRFNEQYF. CDR3 bases: TGTGCCAGCAGTGAAACTAGCGGGAGATTCAACGAGCAGTACTTC.

V usage is TRBV28 and J usage is TRBJ2-7, with D maybe TRBD2 (5 bases). Germline values: CDR1 MDHEN, CDR2 SYDVKM. This CDR3 comprises 14 residues. V was trimmed by 4 bases and J by 2 bases, leaving 12 bases between them. The chain's CDR3 is CASSSPGIPYEQYF. CDR3 nucleotide sequence: TGTGCCAGCAGTTCACCCGGGATCCCCTACGAGCAGTACTTC. Full variable domain (remainder filled in from reference TRBV28 and TRBJ2-7): DVKVTQSSRYLVKRTGEKVFLECVQDMDHENMFWYRQDPGLGLRLIYFSYDVKMKEKGDIPEGYSVSREKKERFSLILESASTNQTSMYLCASSSPGIPYEQYFGPGTRLTVT.

The chain recombines TRBV6-5 with TRBJ2-2; possibly TRBD1 for D (6 bases). CDR3 size: 14 residues. The V gene lost 8 bases and the J gene lost 2 bases, with 12 bases spanning the gap. The germline V gene has CDR1 MNHEY and CDR2 SVGAGI. CDR3 sequence (DNA): TGTGCCAGCTATCGGACAGCTAACACCGGGGAGCTGTTTTTT. Residues: CASYRTANTGELFF.

This clone was found once. This chain uses TRBV5-1 with TRBJ2-7; D is perhaps TRBD2 (5 bases). The V gene lost 6 bases and the J gene lost 1 base, with 11 bases spanning the gap. Looked up from germline, CDR1 is SGHRS and CDR2 is YFSETQ. The CDR3 spans 13 residues. CDR3 bases: TGCGCCAGCAACAGCGGCCAGTCCTACGAGCAGTACTTC. This encodes CASNSGQSYEQYF.

The rearrangement links TRBV5-1 to TRBJ2-2; D not certain. The CDR3 sequence is 13 residues long. Looked up from germline, CDR1 is SGHRS and CDR2 is YFSETQ. V lost 0 bases and J lost 3, with 3 bases in between. CDR3 sequence reads: CASSLADTGELFF. The CDR3 DNA sequence: TGCGCCAGCAGCTTGGCCGACACCGGGGAGCTGTTTTTT.

The rearrangement joins TRBV7-3 to TRBJ2-3; unclear D gene. V lost 2 bases and J lost 1, with 4 bases in between. Germline V gene data show CDR1 as SGHTA and CDR2 as FQGTGA. This CDR3 has 13 residues. The CDR3 sequence: CASSLVGTDTQYF. The CDR3 DNA reads TGTGCCAGCAGCTTAGTGGGCACAGATACGCAGTATTTT.

The J gene is TRBJ1-2, the V gene TRBV10-3, with a tentative D call TRBD1 (5 bases). This CDR3 comprises 17 residues. Looked up from germline, CDR1 is ENHRY and CDR2 is SYGVKD. V gave up 3 bases and J gave up 7 bases, with 24 bases separating them. The CDR3 is CAISDYLGGRESGGYTF. DNA of the CDR3: TGTGCCATCAGTGATTATCTTGGCGGCAGGGAGTCAGGTGGCTACACCTTC.

The chain carries TRBV28 and TRBJ2-1; D uncertain. CDR3 length: 12 residues. Germline assignment: CDR1 MDHEN and CDR2 SYDVKM. Trimming left V 2 bases short and J 9 bases short, with 8 bases between. CDR3 nucleotides: TGTGCCAGCAGTTTAGGCGTTGGTGAGCAGTTCTTC. It is translated as CASSLGVGEQFF. The full variable domain, in which reference TRBV28 and TRBJ2-1 provide the parts outside the CDR3, is DVKVTQSSRYLVKRTGEKVFLECVQDMDHENMFWYRQDPGLGLRLIYFSYDVKMKEKGDIPEGYSVSREKKERFSLILESASTNQTSMYLCASSLGVGEQFFGPGTRLTVL.

The V gene is TRBV27, the J gene TRBJ2-1, with TRBD2 matching over 13 bases. Per germline, CDR1 MNHEY and CDR2 SMNVEV (reference sequence). Trimming removed 2 bases from V and 6 bases from J; junction bases left unmatched: 4. This CDR3 contains 16 residues. The CDR3 protein is CASSLRGLAGFNEQFF. Here the CDR3 DNA reads TGTGCCAGCAGTTTAAGGGGACTAGCGGGATTCAATGAGCAGTTCTTC.